This T cell receptor beta chain was documented in a study of blood T cell repertoires in COVID-19 (dated by TCRdb to the early 2020s). Describing the broader study: Samples covering the acute and convalescent phases of COVID-19 were provided by collaborators in the United States, Italy and Spain. Nearly every sample came with metadata listing a de-identified subject ID, COVID-19 status, age in years and sex. Deeply sampled blood TCRbeta repertoires from subjects exposed to, actively infected with, or recovered from COVID-19 were included in the dataset. The prospective study material was composed of cDNA or gDNA derived from T cells, B-cell-depleted T cells, or PBMCs. A freely available public database, intended as a resource for researchers studying the immune response to SARS-CoV-2, is where the repertoires were released. Samples were obtained from the ongoing ImmuneRACE study (first 160 participants) and from over a thousand subjects provided by 6 global collaborators. HLA class I and class II types, where available, came from metadata supplied by the sample provider rather than from assay-based typing.

General conclusions and limits of the study: Clinical and demographic metadata were provided uncurated, with the amount varying by source and participant.

Each collaborating institution followed its own protocols to collect whole blood in K2EDTA tubes. For TCRbeta analysis, collaborator samples were shipped as frozen whole blood, as isolated PBMCs, or as DNA extracted from either sample type. The immunoSEQ Assay, a bias-controlled multiplex PCR, was used to amplify TCRbeta CDR3 regions from genomic DNA. The source study handled its data this way. Within the assay, amplification of reference gene primers was used to estimate how many nucleated cells each sample contained. Sequence reads were collapsed and filtered to measure the absolute abundance of every unique TCRbeta CDR3 rearrangement. Productive Simpson clonality was computed per sample as the square root of Simpson's diversity index over productive rearrangements. TCRdb provides this immuneACCESS table in a form limited to in-frame rearrangements. Some clones are lacking; in checked studies, under half of them reflect an unresolved V gene, and why the rest are absent is not known. The V and J calls and clone size are taken from that table; D and trimming were inferred from the DNA. The sample has around 93,000 clones on record, around 80% of them singletons. Clones ranked in the top ten supply 15% to 20% of the sample.

Including the terminal cysteine and phenylalanine, the CDR3 comprises 15 residues. Only the CDR3 DNA is retained, 45 bases long and in frame from the first base. For CDR1 and CDR2, the germline V gene lists LGHNA and YSLEER. As for this clone: Its cognate antigen has yet to be identified. A junction boundary mismatches the germline segment, possibly from a read error.

The sample was peripheral blood. The TCR originated in a man older than 75 with acute or convalescent COVID-19. The chain employs TRBV4-3 and TRBJ2-1; 10 nucleotides in the junction match TRBD2. The encoded CDR3 is CASSQEARTSGTVVF. The nucleotide sequence is given as TGCGCCAGCAGCCAAGAGGCTCGAACTAGCGGGACTGTGGTCTTC.